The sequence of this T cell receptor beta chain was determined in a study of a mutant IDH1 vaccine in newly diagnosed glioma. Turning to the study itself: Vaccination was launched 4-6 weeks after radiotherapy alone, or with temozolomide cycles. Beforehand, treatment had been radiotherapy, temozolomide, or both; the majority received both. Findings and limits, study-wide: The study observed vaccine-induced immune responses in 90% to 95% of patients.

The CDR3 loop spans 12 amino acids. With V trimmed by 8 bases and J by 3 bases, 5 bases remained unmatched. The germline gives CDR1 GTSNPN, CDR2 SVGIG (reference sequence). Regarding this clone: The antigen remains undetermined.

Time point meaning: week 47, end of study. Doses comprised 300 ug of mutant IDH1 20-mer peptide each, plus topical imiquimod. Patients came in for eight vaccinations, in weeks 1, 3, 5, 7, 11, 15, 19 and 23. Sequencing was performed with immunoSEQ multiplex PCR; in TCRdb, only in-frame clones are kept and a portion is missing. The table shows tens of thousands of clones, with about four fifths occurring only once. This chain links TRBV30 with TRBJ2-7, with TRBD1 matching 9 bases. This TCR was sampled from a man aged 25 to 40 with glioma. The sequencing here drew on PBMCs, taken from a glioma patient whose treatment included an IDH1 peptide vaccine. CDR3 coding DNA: TGTGCCCGAGGGACAGGGATCTACGAGCAGTACTTC. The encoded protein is CARGTGIYEQYF.